This T cell receptor (beta chain) is drawn from a study of blood T cell repertoires in COVID-19. About the study: The United States, Italy and Spain supplied acute and convalescent COVID-19 samples.

This table comes from immunoSEQ multiplex PCR, and its TCRdb copy is limited to in-frame clones, with some not included. The sample yields hundreds of thousands of clones, 88% seen once. Only a few counts were recorded for this clone. CDR1 and CDR2 from the germline V gene are GTSNPN and SVGIG (reference sequence). The trim removed 4 bases at V and 4 bases at J, leaving 0 bases unmatched. The CDR3 extends over 11 amino acids. The sample was peripheral blood. This sequence originates from a man in his forties with acute or convalescent COVID-19. The chain uses TRBV30 and TRBJ1-2, with TRBD1 identical over 7 bases. CDR3 amino acids: CAWTGGYGYTF. CDR3 sequence (DNA): TGTGCCTGGACAGGGGGCTATGGCTACACCTTC. Together with reference TRBV30 and TRBJ1-2, the CDR3 gives the full variable domain: SQTIHQWPATLVQPVGSPLSLECTVEGTSNPNLYWYRQAAGRGLQLLFYSVGIGQISSEVPQNLSASRPQDRQFILSSKKLLLSDSGFYLCAWTGGYGYTFGSGTRLTVV.